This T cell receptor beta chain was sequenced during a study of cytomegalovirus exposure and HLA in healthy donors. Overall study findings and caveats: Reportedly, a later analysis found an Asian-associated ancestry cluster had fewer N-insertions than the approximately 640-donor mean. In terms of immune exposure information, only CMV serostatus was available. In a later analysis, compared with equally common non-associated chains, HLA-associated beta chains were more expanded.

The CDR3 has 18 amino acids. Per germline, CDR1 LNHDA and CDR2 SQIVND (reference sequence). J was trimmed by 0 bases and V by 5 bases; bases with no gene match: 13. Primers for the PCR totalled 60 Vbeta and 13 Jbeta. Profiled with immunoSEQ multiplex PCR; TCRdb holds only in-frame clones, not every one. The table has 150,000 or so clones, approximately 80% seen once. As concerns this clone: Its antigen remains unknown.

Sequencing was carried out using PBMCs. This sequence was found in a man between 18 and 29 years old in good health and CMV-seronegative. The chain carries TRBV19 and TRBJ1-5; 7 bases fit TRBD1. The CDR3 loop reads CASSQGVPDAYSNQPQHF. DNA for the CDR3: TGTGCCAGTAGTCAGGGGGTTCCCGACGCATATAGCAATCAGCCCCAGCATTTT.